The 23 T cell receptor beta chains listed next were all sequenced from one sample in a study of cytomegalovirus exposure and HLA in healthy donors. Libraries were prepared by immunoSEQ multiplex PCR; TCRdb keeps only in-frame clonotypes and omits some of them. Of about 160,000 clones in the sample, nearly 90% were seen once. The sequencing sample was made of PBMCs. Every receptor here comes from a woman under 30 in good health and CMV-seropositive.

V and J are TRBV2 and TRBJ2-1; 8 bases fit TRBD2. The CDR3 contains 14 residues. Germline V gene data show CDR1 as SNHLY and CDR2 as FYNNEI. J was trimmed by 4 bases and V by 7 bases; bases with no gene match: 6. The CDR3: CASTGSGSYNEQFF. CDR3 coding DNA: TGTGCCAGCACGGGCAGCGGGAGTTACAATGAGCAGTTCTTC.

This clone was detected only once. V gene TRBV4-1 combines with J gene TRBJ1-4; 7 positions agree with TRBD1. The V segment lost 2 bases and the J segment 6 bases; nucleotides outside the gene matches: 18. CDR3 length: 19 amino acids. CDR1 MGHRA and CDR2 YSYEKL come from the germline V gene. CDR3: CASSQTRRQGNGMDEKLFF. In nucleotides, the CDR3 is TGCGCCAGCAGCCAAACCCGAAGACAGGGAAACGGTATGGATGAAAAACTGTTTTTT.

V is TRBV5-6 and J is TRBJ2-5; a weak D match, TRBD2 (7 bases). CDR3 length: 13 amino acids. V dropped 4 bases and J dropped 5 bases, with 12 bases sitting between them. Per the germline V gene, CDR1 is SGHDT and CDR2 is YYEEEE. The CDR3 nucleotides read TGTGCCAGCAGCCCGGAGGGGGGGGAGACCCAGTACTTC. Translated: CASSPEGGETQYF.

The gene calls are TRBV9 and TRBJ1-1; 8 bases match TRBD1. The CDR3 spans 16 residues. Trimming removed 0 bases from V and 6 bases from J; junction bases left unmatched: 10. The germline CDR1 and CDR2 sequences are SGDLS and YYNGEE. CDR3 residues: CASSVDKDRVYSEAFF. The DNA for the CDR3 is TGTGCCAGCAGCGTAGATAAGGACAGGGTGTATTCTGAAGCTTTCTTT. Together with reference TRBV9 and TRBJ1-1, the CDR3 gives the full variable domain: DSGVTQTPKHLITATGQRVTLRCSPRSGDLSVYWYQQSLDQGLQFLIQYYNGEERAKGNILERFSAQQFPDLHSELNLSSLELGDSALYFCASSVDKDRVYSEAFFGQGTRLTVV.

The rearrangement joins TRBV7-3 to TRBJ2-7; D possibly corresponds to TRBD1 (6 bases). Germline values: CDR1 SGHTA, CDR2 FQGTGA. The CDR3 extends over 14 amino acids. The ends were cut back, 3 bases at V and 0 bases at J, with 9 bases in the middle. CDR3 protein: CASSFDRSSYEQYF. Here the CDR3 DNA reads TGTGCCAGCAGCTTCGACAGGAGCTCCTACGAGCAGTACTTC.

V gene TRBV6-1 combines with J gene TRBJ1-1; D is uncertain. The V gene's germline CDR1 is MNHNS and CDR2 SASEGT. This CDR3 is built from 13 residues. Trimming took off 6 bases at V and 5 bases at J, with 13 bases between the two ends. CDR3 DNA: TGTGCCAGCAGATTCGAGGGTGGAACTGAAGCTTTCTTT. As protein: CASRFEGGTEAFF.

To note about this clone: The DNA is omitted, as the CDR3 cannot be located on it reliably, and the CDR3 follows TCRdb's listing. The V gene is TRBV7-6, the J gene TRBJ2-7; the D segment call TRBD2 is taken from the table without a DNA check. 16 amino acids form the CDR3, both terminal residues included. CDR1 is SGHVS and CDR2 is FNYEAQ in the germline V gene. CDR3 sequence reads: CASSLISAAGESEQYF.

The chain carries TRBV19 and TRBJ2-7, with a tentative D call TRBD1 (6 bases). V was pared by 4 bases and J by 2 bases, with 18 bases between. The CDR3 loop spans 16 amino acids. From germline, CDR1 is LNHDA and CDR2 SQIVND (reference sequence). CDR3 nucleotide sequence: TGTGCCAGTAGTACATACTCAGGGGTGGGGGCCTACGAGCAGTACTTC. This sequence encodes CASSTYSGVGAYEQYF.

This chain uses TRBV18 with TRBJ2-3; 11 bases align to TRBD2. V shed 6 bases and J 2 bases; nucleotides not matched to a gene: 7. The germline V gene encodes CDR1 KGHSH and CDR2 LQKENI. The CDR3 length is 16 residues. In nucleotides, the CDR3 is TGTGCCAGCTCCCCGCCGGGACTAGCGGCCACAGATACGCAGTATTTT. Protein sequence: CASSPPGLAATDTQYF.

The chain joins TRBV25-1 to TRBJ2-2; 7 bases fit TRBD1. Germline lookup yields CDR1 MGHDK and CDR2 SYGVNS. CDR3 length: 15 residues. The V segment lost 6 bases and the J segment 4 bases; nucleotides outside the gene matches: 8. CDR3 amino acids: CASSPATGFTGELFF. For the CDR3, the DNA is TGTGCCAGCAGCCCGGCGACAGGGTTCACCGGGGAGCTGTTTTTT.

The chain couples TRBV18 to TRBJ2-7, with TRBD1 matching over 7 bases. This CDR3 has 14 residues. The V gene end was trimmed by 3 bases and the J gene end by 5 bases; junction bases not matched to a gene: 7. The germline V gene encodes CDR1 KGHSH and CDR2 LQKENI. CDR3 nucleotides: TGTGCCAGCTCACCGCCGGGACAGTTAAACGAGCAGTACTTC. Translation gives CASSPPGQLNEQYF.

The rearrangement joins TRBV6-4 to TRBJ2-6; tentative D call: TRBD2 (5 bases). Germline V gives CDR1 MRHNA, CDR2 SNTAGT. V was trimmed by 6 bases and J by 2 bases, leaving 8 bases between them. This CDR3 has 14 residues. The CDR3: CASRPGTGANVLTF. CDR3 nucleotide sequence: TGTGCCAGCAGGCCCGGGACTGGGGCCAACGTCCTGACTTTC.

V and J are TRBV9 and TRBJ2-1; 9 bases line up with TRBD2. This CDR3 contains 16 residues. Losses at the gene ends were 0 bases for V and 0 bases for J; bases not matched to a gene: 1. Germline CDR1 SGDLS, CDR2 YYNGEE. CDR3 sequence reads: CASSVEAGGSYNEQFF. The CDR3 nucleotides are TGTGCCAGCAGCGTAGAAGCGGGAGGCTCCTACAATGAGCAGTTCTTC. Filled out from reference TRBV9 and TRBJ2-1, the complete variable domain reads DSGVTQTPKHLITATGQRVTLRCSPRSGDLSVYWYQQSLDQGLQFLIQYYNGEERAKGNILERFSAQQFPDLHSELNLSSLELGDSALYFCASSVEAGGSYNEQFFGPGTRLTVL.

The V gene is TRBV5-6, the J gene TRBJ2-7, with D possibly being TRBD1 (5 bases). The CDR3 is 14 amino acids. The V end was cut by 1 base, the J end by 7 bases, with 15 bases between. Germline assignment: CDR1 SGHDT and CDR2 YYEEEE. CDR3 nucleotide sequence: TGTGCCAGCAGCTTGCGGGCCACAGGCTATGAGCAGTACTTC. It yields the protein CASSLRATGYEQYF.

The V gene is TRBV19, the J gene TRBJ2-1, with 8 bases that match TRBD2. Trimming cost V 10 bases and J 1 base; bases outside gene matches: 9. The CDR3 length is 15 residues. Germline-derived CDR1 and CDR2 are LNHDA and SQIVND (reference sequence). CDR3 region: CATKPGGRSYNEQFF. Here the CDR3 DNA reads TGTGCCACCAAGCCTGGCGGGAGGTCCTACAATGAGCAGTTCTTC. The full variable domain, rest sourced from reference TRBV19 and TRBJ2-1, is DGGITQSPKYLFRKEGQNVTLSCEQNLNHDAMYWYRQDPGQGLRLIYYSQIVNDFQKGDIAEGYSVSREKKESFPLTVTSAQKNPTAFYLCATKPGGRSYNEQFFGPGTRLTVL.

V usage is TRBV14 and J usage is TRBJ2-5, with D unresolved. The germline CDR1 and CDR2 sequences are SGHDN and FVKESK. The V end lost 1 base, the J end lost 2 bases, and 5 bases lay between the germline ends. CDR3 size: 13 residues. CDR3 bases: TGTGCCAGCAGCCAAGGCCTACAAGAGACCCAGTACTTC. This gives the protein CASSQGLQETQYF.

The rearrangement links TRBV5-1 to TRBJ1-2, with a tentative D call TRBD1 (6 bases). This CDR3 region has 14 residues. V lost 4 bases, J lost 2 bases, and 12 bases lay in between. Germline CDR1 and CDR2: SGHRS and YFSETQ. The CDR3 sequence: CASSKTTGNYGYTF. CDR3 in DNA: TGCGCCAGCAGCAAGACAACAGGGAACTATGGCTACACCTTC.

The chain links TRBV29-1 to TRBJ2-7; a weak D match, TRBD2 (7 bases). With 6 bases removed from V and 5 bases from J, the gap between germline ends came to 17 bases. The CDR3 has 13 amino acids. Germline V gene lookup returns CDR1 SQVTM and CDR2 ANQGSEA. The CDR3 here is CSVGGGKGHEQYF. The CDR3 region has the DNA TGCAGCGTGGGAGGGGGGAAGGGCCACGAGCAGTACTTC.

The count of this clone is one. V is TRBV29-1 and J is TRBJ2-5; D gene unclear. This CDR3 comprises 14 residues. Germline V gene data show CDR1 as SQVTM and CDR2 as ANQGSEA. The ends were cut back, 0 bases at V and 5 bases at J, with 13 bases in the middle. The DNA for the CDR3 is TGCAGCGTTGAAGATCAGAACAGACCGGAGACCCAGTACTTC. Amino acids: CSVEDQNRPETQYF. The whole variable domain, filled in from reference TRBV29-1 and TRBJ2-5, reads SAVISQKPSRDICQRGTSLTIQCQVDSQVTMMFWYRQQPGQSLTLIATANQGSEATYESGFVIDKFPISRPNLTFSTLTVSNMSPEDSSIYLCSVEDQNRPETQYFGPGTRLLVL.

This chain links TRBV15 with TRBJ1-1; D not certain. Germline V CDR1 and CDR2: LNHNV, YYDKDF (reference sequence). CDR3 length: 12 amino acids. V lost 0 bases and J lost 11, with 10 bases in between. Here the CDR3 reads CATSRDSGSAFF. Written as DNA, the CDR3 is TGTGCCACCAGCAGAGATAGTGGGAGTGCTTTCTTT.

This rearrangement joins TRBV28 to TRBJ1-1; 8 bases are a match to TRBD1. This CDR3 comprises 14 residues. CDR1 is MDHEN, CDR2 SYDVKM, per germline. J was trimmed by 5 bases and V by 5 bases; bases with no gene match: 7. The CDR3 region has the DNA TGTGCCAGCAGTCTCAGACAGGGGTGGACTGAAGCTTTCTTT. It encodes CASSLRQGWTEAFF. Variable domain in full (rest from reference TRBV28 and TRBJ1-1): DVKVTQSSRYLVKRTGEKVFLECVQDMDHENMFWYRQDPGLGLRLIYFSYDVKMKEKGDIPEGYSVSREKKERFSLILESASTNQTSMYLCASSLRQGWTEAFFGQGTRLTVV.

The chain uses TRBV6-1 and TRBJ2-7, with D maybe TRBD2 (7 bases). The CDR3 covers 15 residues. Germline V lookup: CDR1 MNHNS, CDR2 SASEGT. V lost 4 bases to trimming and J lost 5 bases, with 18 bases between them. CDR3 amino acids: CASSGSSEGGHEQYF. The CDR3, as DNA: TGTGCCAGCAGTGGTTCCTCCGAGGGGGGGCACGAGCAGTACTTC.

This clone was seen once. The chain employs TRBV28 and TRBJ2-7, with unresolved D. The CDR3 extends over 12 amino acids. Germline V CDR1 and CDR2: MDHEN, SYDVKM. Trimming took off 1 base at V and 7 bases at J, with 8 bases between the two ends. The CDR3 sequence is CASSLSSWEQYF. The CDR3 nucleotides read TGTGCCAGCAGTTTATCCAGTTGGGAGCAGTACTTC.